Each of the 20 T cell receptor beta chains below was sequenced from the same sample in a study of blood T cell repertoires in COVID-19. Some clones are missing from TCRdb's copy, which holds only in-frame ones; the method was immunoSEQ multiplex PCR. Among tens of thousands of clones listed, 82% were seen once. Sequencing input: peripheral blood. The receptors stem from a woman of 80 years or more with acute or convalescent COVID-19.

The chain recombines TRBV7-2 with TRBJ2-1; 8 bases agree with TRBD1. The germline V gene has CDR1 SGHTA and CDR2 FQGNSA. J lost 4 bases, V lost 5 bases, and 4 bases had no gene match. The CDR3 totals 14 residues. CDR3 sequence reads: CASSPGGAYNEQFF. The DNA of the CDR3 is TGTGCCAGCAGCCCAGGGGGCGCGTACAATGAGCAGTTCTTC.

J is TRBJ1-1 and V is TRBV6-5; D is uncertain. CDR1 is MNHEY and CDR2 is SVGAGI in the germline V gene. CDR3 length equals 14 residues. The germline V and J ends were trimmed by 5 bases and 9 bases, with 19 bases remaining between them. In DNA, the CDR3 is TGTGCCAGCAGTCCGGAGCCGACCACGGGGAAAGCTTTCTTT. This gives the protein CASSPEPTTGKAFF.

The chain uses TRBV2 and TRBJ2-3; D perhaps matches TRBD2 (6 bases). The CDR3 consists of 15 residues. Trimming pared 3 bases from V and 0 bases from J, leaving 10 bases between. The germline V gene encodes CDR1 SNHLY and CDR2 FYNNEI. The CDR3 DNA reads TGTGCCAGCAGTGAGGAGGGAATCAGCACAGATACGCAGTATTTT. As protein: CASSEEGISTDTQYF.

CDR3 nucleotide sequence: TGTGCCAGTGGGGAGGGGCGGGGGCGCCAAGCTTTCTTT. It encodes CASGEGRGRQAFF. The chain couples TRBV19 to TRBJ1-1; D possibly corresponds to TRBD1 (6 bases). V was shortened by 8 bases and J by 9 bases, with 19 bases between the two germline ends. From germline, CDR1 is LNHDA and CDR2 SQIVND (reference sequence). CDR3 length: 13 amino acids.

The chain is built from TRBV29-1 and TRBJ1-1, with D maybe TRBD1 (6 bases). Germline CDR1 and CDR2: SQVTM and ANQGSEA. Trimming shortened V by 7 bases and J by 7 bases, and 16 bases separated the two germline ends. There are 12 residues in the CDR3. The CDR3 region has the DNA TGCAGCGCCCGCCCCGGACAGTATGAAGCTTTCTTT. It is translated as CSARPGQYEAFF.

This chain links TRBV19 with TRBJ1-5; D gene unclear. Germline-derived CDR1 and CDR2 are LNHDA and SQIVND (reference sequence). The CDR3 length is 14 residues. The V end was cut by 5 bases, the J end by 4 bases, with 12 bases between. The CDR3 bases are TGTGCCAGTAGTCCCGGACTGCTAAATCAGCCCCAGCATTTT. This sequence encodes CASSPGLLNQPQHF.

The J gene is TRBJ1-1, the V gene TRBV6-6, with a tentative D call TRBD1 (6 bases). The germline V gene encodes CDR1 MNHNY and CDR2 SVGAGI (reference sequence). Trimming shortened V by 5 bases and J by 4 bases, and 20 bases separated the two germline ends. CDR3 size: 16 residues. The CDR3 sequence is CASSRFSGTPPTEAFF. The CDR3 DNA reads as TGTGCCAGCAGTAGATTCTCCGGGACACCACCCACTGAAGCTTTCTTT.

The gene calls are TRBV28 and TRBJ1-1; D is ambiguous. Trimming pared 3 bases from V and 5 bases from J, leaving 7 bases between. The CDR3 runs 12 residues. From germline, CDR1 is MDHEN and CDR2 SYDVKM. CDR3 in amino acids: CASSLYRTEAFF. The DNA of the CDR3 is TGTGCCAGCAGTTTGTATCGGACTGAAGCTTTCTTT.

The CDR3 DNA follows: TGTGCCAGCAGCCGGGCAGGACAGGGGGTCACAGATACGCAGTATTTT. It is translated as CASSRAGQGVTDTQYF. V gene TRBV7-2 combines with J gene TRBJ2-3; 10 nucleotides agree with TRBD1. Germline V lookup: CDR1 SGHTA, CDR2 FQGNSA. The length of the CDR3 is 16 residues. J was trimmed by 2 bases and V by 5 bases; bases with no gene match: 7.

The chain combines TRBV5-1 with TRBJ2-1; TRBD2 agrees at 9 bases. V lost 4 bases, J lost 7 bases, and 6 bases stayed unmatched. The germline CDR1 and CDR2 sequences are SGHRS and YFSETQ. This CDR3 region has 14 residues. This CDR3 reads CASSVAGVLNEQFF. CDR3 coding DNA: TGCGCCAGCAGCGTAGCGGGAGTGTTGAATGAGCAGTTCTTC.

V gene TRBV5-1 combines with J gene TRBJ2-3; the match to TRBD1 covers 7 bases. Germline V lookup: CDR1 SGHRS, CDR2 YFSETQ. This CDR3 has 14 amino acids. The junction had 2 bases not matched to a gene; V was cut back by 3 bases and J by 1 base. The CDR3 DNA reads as TGCGCCAGCAGCTCCGGGACAGGCACAGATACGCAGTATTTT. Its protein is CASSSGTGTDTQYF.

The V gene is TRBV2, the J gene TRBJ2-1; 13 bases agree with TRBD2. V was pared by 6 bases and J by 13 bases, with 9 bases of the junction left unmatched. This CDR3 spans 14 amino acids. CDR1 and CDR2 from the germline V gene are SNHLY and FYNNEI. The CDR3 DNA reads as TGTGCCAGCAGGGTAGGACTAGCGGGAGCGGAACAGTTCTTC. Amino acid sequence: CASRVGLAGAEQFF. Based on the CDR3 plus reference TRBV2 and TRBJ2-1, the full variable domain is EPEVTQTPSHQVTQMGQEVILRCVPISNHLYFYWYRQILGQKVEFLVSFYNNEISEKSEIFDDQFSVERPDGSNFTLKIRSTKLEDSAMYFCASRVGLAGAEQFFGPGTRLTVL.

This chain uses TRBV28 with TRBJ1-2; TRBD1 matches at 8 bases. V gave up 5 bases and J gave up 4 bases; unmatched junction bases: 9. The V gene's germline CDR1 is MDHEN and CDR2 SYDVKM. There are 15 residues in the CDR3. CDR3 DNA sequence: TGTGCCAGCAGTCCCGTAGACAGGGGAAGCTATGGCTACACCTTC. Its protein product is CASSPVDRGSYGYTF.

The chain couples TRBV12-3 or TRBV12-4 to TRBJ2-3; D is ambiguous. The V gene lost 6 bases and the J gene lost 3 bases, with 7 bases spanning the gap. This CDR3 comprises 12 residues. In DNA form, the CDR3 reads TGTGCCAGCAGCCCCTATACAGATACGCAGTATTTT. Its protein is CASSPYTDTQYF.

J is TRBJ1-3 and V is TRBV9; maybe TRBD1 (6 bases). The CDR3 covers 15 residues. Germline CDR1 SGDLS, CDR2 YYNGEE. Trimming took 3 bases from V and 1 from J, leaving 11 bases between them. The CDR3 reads CASSDIGGSGNTIYF. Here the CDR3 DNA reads TGTGCCAGCAGCGACATAGGGGGTTCTGGAAACACCATATATTTT.

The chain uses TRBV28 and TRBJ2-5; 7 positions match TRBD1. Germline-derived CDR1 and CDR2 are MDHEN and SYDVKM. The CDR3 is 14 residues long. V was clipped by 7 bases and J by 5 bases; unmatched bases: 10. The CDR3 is CASTLRQGGETQYF. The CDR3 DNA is TGTGCCAGCACCCTCCGACAGGGCGGGGAGACCCAGTACTTC.

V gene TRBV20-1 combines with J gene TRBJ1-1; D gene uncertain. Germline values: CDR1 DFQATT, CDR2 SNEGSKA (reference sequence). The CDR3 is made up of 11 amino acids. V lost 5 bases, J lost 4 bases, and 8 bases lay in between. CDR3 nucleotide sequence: TGCAGTGCTCGGAGGAGCACTGAAGCTTTCTTT. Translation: CSARRSTEAFF.

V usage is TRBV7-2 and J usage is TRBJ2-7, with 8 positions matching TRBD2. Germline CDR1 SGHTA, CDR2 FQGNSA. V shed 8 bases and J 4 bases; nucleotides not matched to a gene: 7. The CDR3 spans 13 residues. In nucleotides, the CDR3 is TGTGCCAGCTCCTCGGGGGGGCCTTACGAGCAGTACTTC. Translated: CASSSGGPYEQYF.

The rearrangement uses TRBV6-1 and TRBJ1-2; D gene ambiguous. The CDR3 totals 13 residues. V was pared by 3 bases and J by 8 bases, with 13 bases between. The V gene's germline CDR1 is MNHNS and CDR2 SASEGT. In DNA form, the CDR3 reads TGTGCCAGCAGTGATAGGAGAACCGGGGGCTACACCTTC. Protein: CASSDRRTGGYTF.

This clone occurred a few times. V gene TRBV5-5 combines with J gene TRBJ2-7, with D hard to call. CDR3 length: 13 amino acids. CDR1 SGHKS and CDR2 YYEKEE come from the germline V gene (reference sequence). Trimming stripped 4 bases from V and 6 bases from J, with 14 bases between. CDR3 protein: CASSVIRSGEQYF. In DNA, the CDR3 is TGTGCCAGCAGCGTAATAAGGTCGGGCGAGCAGTACTTC.